The 12 T cell receptor beta chains below come from one sample, sequenced in a study of OX40 agonist ivuxolimab in advanced cancers. Assay used: immunoSEQ multiplex PCR; TCRdb lists only in-frame clones, some missing. The data contain around 86,000 clones, about 92% of them seen just once; the ten biggest clones take up roughly an eighth. The input for sequencing was CD4+ or CD8+ T cells sorted from blood, taken in a trial of the OX40 agonist ivuxolimab. The receptors shown here come from an adult with an advanced solid tumor such as melanoma, head and neck, liver or kidney cancer.

CDR3 region: CASSQDQGARHYGYTF. The CDR3 nucleotides read TGCGCCAGCAGCCAAGACCAGGGGGCCCGCCACTATGGCTACACCTTC. The chain joins TRBV4-1 to TRBJ1-2; 8 bases align to TRBD1. CDR1 and CDR2 (germline): MGHRA, YSYEKL. With 0 bases clipped from V and 3 bases from J, the junction kept 6 bases outside the gene matches. CDR3 length: 16 amino acids.

This clone was observed once. The chain uses TRBV15 and TRBJ1-1, with D hard to call. Trimming took 3 bases from V and 5 from J, leaving 19 bases between them. Germline CDR1 reads LNHNV; CDR2 reads YYDKDF (reference sequence). This CDR3 has 16 amino acids. The DNA of the CDR3 is TGTGCCACCAGCAGGCCAGCCCCAGGCGGACGGACTGAAGCTTTCTTT. It translates to CATSRPAPGGRTEAFF.

The table lists this clone with a count of one. The chain is built from TRBV12-5 and TRBJ1-2; unclear D gene. With 6 bases removed from V and 8 bases from J, the gap between germline ends came to 13 bases. Germline-derived CDR1 and CDR2 are LGHNT and FRNRAP. This CDR3 contains 12 residues. DNA for the CDR3: TGTGCTAGTGGGTTCGGGCCTGACGGCTACACCTTC. Its translation is CASGFGPDGYTF.

The J gene is TRBJ1-2, the V gene TRBV9, with a possible D match to TRBD1 (6 bases). CDR1 is SGDLS, CDR2 YYNGEE, per germline. The CDR3 sequence is 14 residues long. V dropped 3 bases and J dropped 8 bases, with 17 bases sitting between them. CDR3 amino acids: CASSAPRGLGGYTF. The CDR3 region has the DNA TGTGCCAGCAGCGCCCCGAGGGGGTTGGGGGGCTACACCTTC.

J is TRBJ1-1 and V is TRBV27, with a possible D match to TRBD1 (6 bases). The CDR3 spans 14 residues. Germline-derived CDR1 and CDR2 are MNHEY and SMNVEV (reference sequence). Trimming took off 7 bases at V and 1 base at J, with 13 bases between the two ends. CDR3 residues: CASIPTGENTEAFF. The DNA for the CDR3 is TGTGCCAGCATACCGACAGGAGAGAACACTGAAGCTTTCTTT.

This clone was seen a few times. The chain has TRBV7-9 and TRBJ1-1; weak D call: TRBD1 (5 bases). Germline V gene data show CDR1 as SEHNR and CDR2 as FQNEAQ (reference sequence). The V and J ends lost 1 base and 2 bases respectively, with 14 bases between them. CDR3 length: 16 residues. Here the CDR3 reads CASSLGYRGKNTEAFF. The CDR3 DNA reads TGTGCCAGCAGCTTAGGTTATCGGGGGAAAAACACTGAAGCTTTCTTT.

For this clone: At the DNA level, this CDR3 is encoded by other sequences in the same sample as well. The J gene is TRBJ2-5, the V gene TRBV9; TRBD2 is a possible D gene (5 bases). This CDR3 is built from 15 residues. The germline gives CDR1 SGDLS, CDR2 YYNGEE. Deletions cut 0 bases from V and 0 bases from J, with 9 bases between. The CDR3 loop reads CASSVDGRDQETQYF. The CDR3 DNA sequence: TGTGCCAGCAGCGTAGATGGGCGGGACCAAGAGACCCAGTACTTC.

The chain links TRBV7-2 to TRBJ2-7; 7 bases match TRBD1. CDR1 SGHTA and CDR2 FQGNSA come from the germline V gene. There are 14 residues in the CDR3. V was pared by 3 bases and J by 2 bases, with 4 bases of the junction left unmatched. CDR3 loop: CASSFTGTAYEQYF. The DNA for the CDR3 is TGTGCCAGCAGCTTCACCGGGACAGCCTACGAGCAGTACTTC.

The chain links TRBV7-6 to TRBJ2-5, with a tentative D call TRBD1 (5 bases). TRBJ2-7 explains the end of the DNA better; the J call may be wrong. This CDR3 has 14 residues. CDR1 is SGHVS, CDR2 FNYEAQ, per germline. The CDR3 region has the DNA TGTGCCAGCAGCTCCTCAATAGACAGTTACGAGCAGTACTTC. This encodes CASSSSIDSYEQYF.

The chain employs TRBV12-5 and TRBJ1-2; D may be TRBD1 (6 bases). Germline assignment: CDR1 LGHNT and CDR2 FRNRAP. The CDR3 has 17 residues. The ends were cut back, 7 bases at V and 8 bases at J, with 29 bases in the middle. DNA for the CDR3: TGTGCTAGTGAACAACCGGGGGGGGGCCCCCCTTCGGGCGGCTACACCTTC. Protein: CASEQPGGGPPSGGYTF.

This chain links TRBV9 with TRBJ2-3; no clear D gene. Germline V lookup: CDR1 SGDLS, CDR2 YYNGEE. V was clipped by 0 bases and J by 2 bases, with 10 bases between them. This CDR3 contains 15 residues. The CDR3 is CASSVAVRNTDTQYF. The DNA of the CDR3 is TGTGCCAGCAGCGTAGCTGTTAGAAACACAGATACGCAGTATTTT.

This chain connects TRBV28 to TRBJ2-7; possibly TRBD2 for D (5 bases). The CDR3 contains 14 residues. The germline V gene has CDR1 MDHEN and CDR2 SYDVKM. Deletions cut 5 bases from V and 1 base from J, with 12 bases between. The CDR3 protein is CASSLAIESYEQYF. The CDR3 coding sequence is TGTGCCAGCAGTCTAGCAATTGAATCCTACGAGCAGTACTTC.